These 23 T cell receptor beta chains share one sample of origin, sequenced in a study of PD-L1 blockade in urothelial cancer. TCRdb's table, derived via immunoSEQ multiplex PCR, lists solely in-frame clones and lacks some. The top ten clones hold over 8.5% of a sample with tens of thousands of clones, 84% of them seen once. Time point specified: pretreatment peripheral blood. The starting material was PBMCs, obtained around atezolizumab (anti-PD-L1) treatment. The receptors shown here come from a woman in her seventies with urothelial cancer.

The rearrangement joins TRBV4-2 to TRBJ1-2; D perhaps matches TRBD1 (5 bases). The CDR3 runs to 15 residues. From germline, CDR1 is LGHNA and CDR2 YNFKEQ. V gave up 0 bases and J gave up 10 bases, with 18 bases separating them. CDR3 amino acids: CASSQEIPSGGIYTF. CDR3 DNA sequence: TGTGCCAGCAGCCAAGAGATACCTTCGGGGGGGATCTACACCTTC.

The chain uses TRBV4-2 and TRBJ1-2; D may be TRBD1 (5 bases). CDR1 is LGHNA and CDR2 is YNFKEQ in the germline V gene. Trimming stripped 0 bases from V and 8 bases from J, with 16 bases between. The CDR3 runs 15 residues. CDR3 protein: CASSQDKSGRVGYTF. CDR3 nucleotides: TGTGCCAGCAGCCAAGACAAATCTGGCAGGGTCGGCTACACCTTC.

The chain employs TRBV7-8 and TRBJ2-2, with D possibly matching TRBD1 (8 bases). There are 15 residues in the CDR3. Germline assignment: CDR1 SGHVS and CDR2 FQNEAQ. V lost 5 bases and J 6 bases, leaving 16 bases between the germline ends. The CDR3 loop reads CASSKQGGVAGELFF. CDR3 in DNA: TGTGCCAGCAGCAAACAGGGGGGGGTGGCCGGGGAGCTGTTTTTT.

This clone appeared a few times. CDR3 sequence: CASSDGVQNYEQYF. The CDR3 nucleotides are TGTGCCAGCAGTGACGGGGTTCAGAACTACGAGCAGTACTTC. J is TRBJ2-7 and V is TRBV2, with a weak D call TRBD2 (5 bases). CDR3 length equals 14 residues. Germline V gene data show CDR1 as SNHLY and CDR2 as FYNNEI. Trimming shortened V by 3 bases and J by 3 bases, and 12 bases separated the two germline ends.

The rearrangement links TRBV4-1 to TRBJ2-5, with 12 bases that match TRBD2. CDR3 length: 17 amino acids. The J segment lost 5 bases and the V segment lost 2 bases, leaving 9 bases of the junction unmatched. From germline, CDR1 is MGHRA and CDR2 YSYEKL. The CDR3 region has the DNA TGCGCCAGCAGCCAATGGACTAGCGGGGACCTCCGGGAGACCCAGTACTTC. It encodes CASSQWTSGDLRETQYF.

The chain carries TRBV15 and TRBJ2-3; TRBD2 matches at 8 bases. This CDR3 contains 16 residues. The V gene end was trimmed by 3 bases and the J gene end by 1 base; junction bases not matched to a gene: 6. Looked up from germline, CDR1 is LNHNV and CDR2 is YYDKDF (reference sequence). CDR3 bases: TGTGCCACCAGCAGTAACCCGGGACTAGGCACAGATACGCAGTATTTT. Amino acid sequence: CATSSNPGLGTDTQYF.

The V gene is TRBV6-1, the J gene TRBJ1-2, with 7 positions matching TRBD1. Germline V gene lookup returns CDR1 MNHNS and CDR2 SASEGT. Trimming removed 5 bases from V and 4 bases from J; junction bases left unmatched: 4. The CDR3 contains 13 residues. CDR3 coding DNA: TGTGCCAGCAGTCCCGACAGGGTCTATGGCTACACCTTC. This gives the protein CASSPDRVYGYTF.

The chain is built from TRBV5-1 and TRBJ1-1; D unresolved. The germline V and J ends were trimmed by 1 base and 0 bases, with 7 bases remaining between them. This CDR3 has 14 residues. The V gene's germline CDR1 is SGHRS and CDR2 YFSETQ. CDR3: CASSLRQVNTEAFF. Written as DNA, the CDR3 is TGCGCCAGCAGCTTGCGCCAGGTGAACACTGAAGCTTTCTTT. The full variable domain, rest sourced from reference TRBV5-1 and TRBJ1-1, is KAGVTQTPRYLIKTRGQQVTLSCSPISGHRSVSWYQQTPGQGLQFLFEYFSETQRNKGNFPGRFSGRQFSNSRSEMNVSTLELGDSALYLCASSLRQVNTEAFFGQGTRLTVV.

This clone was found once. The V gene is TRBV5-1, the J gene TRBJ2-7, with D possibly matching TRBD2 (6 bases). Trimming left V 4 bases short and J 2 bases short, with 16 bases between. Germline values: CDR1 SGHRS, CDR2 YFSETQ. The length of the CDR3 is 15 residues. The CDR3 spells CASSPRLVSAYEQYF. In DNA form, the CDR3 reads TGCGCCAGCAGCCCCCGACTAGTATCGGCCTACGAGCAGTACTTC. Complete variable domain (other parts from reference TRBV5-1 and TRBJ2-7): KAGVTQTPRYLIKTRGQQVTLSCSPISGHRSVSWYQQTPGQGLQFLFEYFSETQRNKGNFPGRFSGRQFSNSRSEMNVSTLELGDSALYLCASSPRLVSAYEQYFGPGTRLTVT.

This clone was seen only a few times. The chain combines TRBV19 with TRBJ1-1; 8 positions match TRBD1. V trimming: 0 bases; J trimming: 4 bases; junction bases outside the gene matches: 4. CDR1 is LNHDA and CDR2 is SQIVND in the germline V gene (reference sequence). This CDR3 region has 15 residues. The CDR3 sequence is CASSIDRTGRTEAFF. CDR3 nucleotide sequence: TGTGCCAGTAGTATAGACCGGACAGGGCGCACTGAAGCTTTCTTT.

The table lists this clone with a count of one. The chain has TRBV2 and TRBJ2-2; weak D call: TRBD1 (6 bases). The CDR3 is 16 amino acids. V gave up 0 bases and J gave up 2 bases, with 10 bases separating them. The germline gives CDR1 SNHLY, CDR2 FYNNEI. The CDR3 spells CASSEATGSNTGELFF. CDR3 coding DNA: TGTGCCAGCAGTGAAGCGACAGGTTCTAACACCGGGGAGCTGTTTTTT.

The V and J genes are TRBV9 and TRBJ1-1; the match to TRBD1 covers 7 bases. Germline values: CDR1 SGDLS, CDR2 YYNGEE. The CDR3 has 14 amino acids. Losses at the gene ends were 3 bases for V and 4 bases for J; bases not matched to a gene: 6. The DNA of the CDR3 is TGTGCCAGCAGCGATCAAAGGGGGCTCACTGAAGCTTTCTTT. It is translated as CASSDQRGLTEAFF.

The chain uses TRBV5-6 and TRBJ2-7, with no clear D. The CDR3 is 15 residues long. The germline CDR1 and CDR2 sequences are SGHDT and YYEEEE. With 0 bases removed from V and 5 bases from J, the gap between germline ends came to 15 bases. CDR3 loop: CASSLANRVWDEQYF. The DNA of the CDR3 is TGTGCCAGCAGCTTGGCCAATCGGGTTTGGGACGAGCAGTACTTC. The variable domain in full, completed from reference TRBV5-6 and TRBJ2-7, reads DAGVTQSPTHLIKTRGQQVTLRCSPKSGHDTVSWYQQALGQGPQFIFQYYEEEERQRGNFPDRFSGHQFPNYSSELNVNALLLGDSALYLCASSLANRVWDEQYFGPGTRLTVT.

The CDR3 loop is CASSLGLRDPRGQETQYF. The CDR3, as DNA: TGCGCCAGCAGCTTGGGTTTACGTGACCCGAGAGGTCAAGAGACCCAGTACTTC. The chain has TRBV5-1 and TRBJ2-5, with no clear D. The CDR3 totals 18 residues. The germline CDR1 and CDR2 sequences are SGHRS and YFSETQ. Between the trimmed V and J ends, which lost 0 bases and 2 bases, there was a span of 20 bases.

CDR3 in amino acids: CASSIDRRAFYGYTF. CDR3 DNA: TGTGCCAGCAGCATTGACAGGAGAGCCTTCTATGGCTACACCTTC. The chain is built from TRBV7-2 and TRBJ1-2; a weak D match, TRBD1 (6 bases). Germline-derived CDR1 and CDR2 are SGHTA and FQGNSA. V lost 5 bases and J lost 4, with 17 bases in between. The CDR3 covers 15 residues.

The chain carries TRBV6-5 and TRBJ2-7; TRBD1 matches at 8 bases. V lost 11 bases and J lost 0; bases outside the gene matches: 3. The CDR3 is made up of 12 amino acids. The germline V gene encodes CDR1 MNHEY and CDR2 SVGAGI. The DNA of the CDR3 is TGTGCCGCAACAGGGGGCTCCTACGAGCAGTACTTC. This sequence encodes CAATGGSYEQYF.

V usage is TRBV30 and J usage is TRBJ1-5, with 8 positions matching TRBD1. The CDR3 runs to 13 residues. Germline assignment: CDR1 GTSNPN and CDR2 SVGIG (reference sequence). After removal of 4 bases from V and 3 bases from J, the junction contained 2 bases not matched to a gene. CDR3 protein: CAWNRGVNQPQHF. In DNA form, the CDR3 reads TGTGCCTGGAACAGGGGGGTCAATCAGCCCCAGCATTTT.

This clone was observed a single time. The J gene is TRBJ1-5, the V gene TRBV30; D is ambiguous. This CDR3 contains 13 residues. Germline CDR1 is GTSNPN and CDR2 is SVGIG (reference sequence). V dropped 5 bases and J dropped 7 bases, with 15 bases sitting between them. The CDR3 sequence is CAWRGVFGQPQHF. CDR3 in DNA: TGTGCCTGGCGAGGAGTATTTGGGCAGCCCCAGCATTTT.

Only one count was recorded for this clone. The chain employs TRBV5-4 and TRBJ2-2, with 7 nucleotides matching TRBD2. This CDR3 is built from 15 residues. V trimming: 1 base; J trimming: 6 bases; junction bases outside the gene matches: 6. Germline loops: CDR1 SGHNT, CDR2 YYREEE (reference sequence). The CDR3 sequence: CASSLRSAGAGELFF. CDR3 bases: TGTGCCAGCAGCTTGCGAAGCGCGGGAGCCGGGGAGCTGTTTTTT.

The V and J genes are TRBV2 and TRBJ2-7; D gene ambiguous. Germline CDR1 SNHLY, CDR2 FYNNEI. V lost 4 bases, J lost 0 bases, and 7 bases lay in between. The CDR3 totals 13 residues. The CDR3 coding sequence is TGTGCCAGCAGTGTTGTCAGCTCCTACGAGCAGTACTTC. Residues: CASSVVSSYEQYF. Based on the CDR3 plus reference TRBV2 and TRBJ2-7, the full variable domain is EPEVTQTPSHQVTQMGQEVILRCVPISNHLYFYWYRQILGQKVEFLVSFYNNEISEKSEIFDDQFSVERPDGSNFTLKIRSTKLEDSAMYFCASSVVSSYEQYFGPGTRLTVT.

The CDR3 region is CASSAALAEYNEQFF. The CDR3 nucleotides are TGTGCCAGCAGCGCGGCCCTAGCGGAGTACAATGAGCAGTTCTTC. This chain joins TRBV5-5 and TRBJ2-1; TRBD2 aligns across 7 bases. The germline gives CDR1 SGHKS, CDR2 YYEKEE (reference sequence). Trimming cost V 4 bases and J 4 bases; bases outside gene matches: 8. CDR3 length equals 15 residues.

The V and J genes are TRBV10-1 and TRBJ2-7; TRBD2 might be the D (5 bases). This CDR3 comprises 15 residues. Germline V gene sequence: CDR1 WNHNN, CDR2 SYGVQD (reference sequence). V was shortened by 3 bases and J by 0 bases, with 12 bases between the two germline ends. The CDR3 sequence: CASSDYRGTSYEQYF. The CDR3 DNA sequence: TGCGCCAGCAGTGACTACCGGGGAACCTCCTACGAGCAGTACTTC.

This CDR3 is CASSAQGEGEQYF. CDR3 sequence (DNA): TGTGCCAGCAGTGCACAGGGAGAGGGGGAGCAGTACTTC. The V call is TRBV2, the J call TRBJ2-7; TRBD1 might be the D (6 bases). Between the trimmed V and J ends, which lost 4 bases and 7 bases, there was a span of 14 bases. Germline V gene data show CDR1 as SNHLY and CDR2 as FYNNEI. The CDR3 runs to 13 residues.